This T cell receptor (beta chain) was captured in a study of blood T cell repertoires in COVID-19. Study context: Samples of COVID-19 (acute and convalescent) were obtained from the United States, Italy and Spain. The analysed material was cDNA or gDNA that came from T cells, B-cell-depleted T cells, or PBMCs.

Methods used by the authors: The assay estimated nucleated cells by amplifying reference gene primers. The assay was immunoSEQ multiplex PCR, and TCRdb's table has in-frame clones only and misses some. V and J calls and clone size are those listed in that table; D and trimming were worked out from the DNA. This repertoire shows approximately 200,000 clones, 88% found once; its top ten account for approximately 1.8%. The sequenced sample was peripheral blood. The sequence was collected from a man between 65 and 85 years old with acute or convalescent COVID-19.

CDR3 loop: CATSDIAGGPGNEQFF. CDR3 DNA sequence: TGTGCCACCAGTGATATAGCGGGAGGGCCCGGCAATGAGCAGTTCTTC. The chain employs TRBV24-1 and TRBJ2-1, with 11 positions matching TRBD2. Trimming cost V 3 bases and J 6 bases; bases outside gene matches: 6. The CDR3 extends over 16 amino acids. From germline, CDR1 is KGHDR and CDR2 SFDVKD.